Each of the 27 T cell receptor beta chains below was sequenced from the same sample in a study of blood T cell repertoires in COVID-19. Profiling relied on immunoSEQ multiplex PCR, and the TCRdb table lists in-frame clones only, not all of them. The top ten clones hold 1.8% of a sample with about 300,000 clones, nearly 90% of them seen once. Sequenced input: peripheral blood. These receptors were taken from a young woman with COVID-19, enrolled during active disease.

The rearrangement links TRBV28 to TRBJ1-1; 11 bases align to TRBD1. The J segment lost 6 bases and the V segment lost 5 bases, leaving 5 bases of the junction unmatched. This CDR3 spans 14 amino acids. Germline loops: CDR1 MDHEN, CDR2 SYDVKM. The CDR3 DNA reads TGTGCCAGCAGTCCCGGGACAGGGGGACCTGAAGCTTTCTTT. This encodes CASSPGTGGPEAFF.

This chain uses TRBV27 with TRBJ1-2; 10 positions agree with TRBD1. This CDR3 has 16 residues. Per germline, CDR1 MNHEY and CDR2 SMNVEV (reference sequence). The V and J ends lost 6 bases and 5 bases, in that order; junction bases with no gene match: 12. The CDR3 coding sequence is TGTGCCAGCAGCAGACAGGGGGCTCGGGATGGTTATGGCTACACCTTC. This codes for CASSRQGARDGYGYTF.

This clone appeared once. The sample carries other DNA sequences with the same CDR3. V gene TRBV28 combines with J gene TRBJ1-1; D perhaps matches TRBD1 (5 bases). Germline V gene sequence: CDR1 MDHEN, CDR2 SYDVKM. The CDR3 is 12 amino acids. V lost 10 bases and J lost 0, with 9 bases in between. DNA of the CDR3: TGTGCCATCGGGGGGTTGAACACTGAAGCTTTCTTT. Residues: CAIGGLNTEAFF.

The table lists this clone with a few counts. The CDR3 DNA reads as TGTGCCAGCAGCCTCCGGGAGAGGAAGGAAAAACTGTTTTTT. Translating gives CASSLRERKEKLFF. The chain is built from TRBV7-9 and TRBJ1-4; no clear D gene. CDR3 length equals 14 residues. V lost 5 bases, J lost 8 bases, and 15 bases lay in between. Germline CDR1 reads SEHNR; CDR2 reads FQNEAQ (reference sequence).

The rearrangement uses TRBV19 and TRBJ2-2, with 9 bases lining up with TRBD2. The CDR3 contains 16 residues. Trimming cost V 1 base and J 4 bases; bases outside gene matches: 4. CDR1 is LNHDA, CDR2 SQIVND, per germline (reference sequence). As DNA, the CDR3 is TGTGCCAGTAGTATAGGCGGGGGGGGCCCCACCGGGGAGCTGTTTTTT. It codes for CASSIGGGGPTGELFF.

The J gene is TRBJ2-1, the V gene TRBV9; tentative D call: TRBD2 (5 bases). With 2 bases removed from V and 0 bases from J, the gap between germline ends came to 21 bases. This CDR3 comprises 19 residues. Per the germline V gene, CDR1 is SGDLS and CDR2 is YYNGEE. The CDR3 sequence: CASSVRSPRTWSSYNEQFF. Written as DNA, the CDR3 is TGTGCCAGCAGCGTTCGTTCCCCACGGACTTGGAGCTCCTACAATGAGCAGTTCTTC.

This clone was counted between two and nine times. The chain links TRBV6-2 or TRBV6-3 to TRBJ1-5; D might be TRBD1 (5 bases). Germline V gene data show CDR1 as MNHEY and CDR2 as SVGEGT. CDR3 length: 15 amino acids. V was pared by 2 bases and J by 6 bases, with 14 bases between. Here the CDR3 reads CASSYGGSETQPQHF. In DNA, the CDR3 is TGTGCCAGCAGTTACGGGGGGAGTGAGACTCAGCCCCAGCATTTT.

The chain couples TRBV4-3 to TRBJ2-7; 7 bases fit TRBD1. The V gene's germline CDR1 is LGHNA and CDR2 YSLEER. The CDR3 is 17 residues long. V dropped 5 bases and J dropped 3; count of bases not matched to a gene: 16. The CDR3 reads CASSRQTHGTVLYEQYF. CDR3 nucleotides: TGCGCCAGCAGCAGGCAGACCCACGGGACAGTCCTCTACGAGCAGTACTTC.

The chain employs TRBV4-1 and TRBJ2-1, with 7 bases fitting TRBD2. The CDR3 sequence is 16 residues long. The germline gives CDR1 MGHRA, CDR2 YSYEKL. Trimming at V came to 1 base and at J to 5 bases, leaving 8 bases not matched to a gene. The CDR3 coding sequence is TGCGCCAGCAGCCAAGGACTGGGGGGGGAGCACAATGAGCAGTTCTTC. Protein: CASSQGLGGEHNEQFF.

This clone appeared once. The chain has TRBV7-2 and TRBJ1-4; D gene ambiguous. The V end was cut by 5 bases, the J end by 14 bases, with 15 bases between. CDR3 length: 12 residues. Germline V gene lookup returns CDR1 SGHTA and CDR2 FQGNSA. The CDR3: CASSLVGEQLFF. The CDR3, as DNA: TGTGCCAGCAGCCTTGTGGGCGAACAGCTGTTTTTT.

The chain uses TRBV27 and TRBJ1-1; D uncertain. CDR1 is MNHEY and CDR2 is SMNVEV in the germline V gene (reference sequence). Trimming pared 3 bases from V and 5 bases from J, leaving 16 bases between. This CDR3 comprises 15 residues. CDR3 residues: CASSFRLGRRTEAFF. CDR3 coding DNA: TGTGCCAGCAGTTTTCGGTTGGGGAGACGGACTGAAGCTTTCTTT.

The chain uses TRBV4-1 and TRBJ1-6; TRBD1 matches 10 bases. V lost 2 bases and J lost 0; bases outside the gene matches: 1. CDR3 length equals 17 residues. Germline loops: CDR1 MGHRA, CDR2 YSYEKL. CDR3 bases: TGCGCCAGCAGCCAAAGGACAGGGGGCTCCTATAATTCACCCCTCCACTTT. It is translated as CASSQRTGGSYNSPLHF.

This rearrangement joins TRBV2 to TRBJ1-4; 10 bases are a match to TRBD1. The length of the CDR3 is 15 residues. CDR1 is SNHLY, CDR2 FYNNEI, per germline. J gave up 8 bases and V 2 bases, and 5 bases lay outside the gene matches. The CDR3 DNA reads as TGTGCCAGCAGTGAACAGGGACAGGGGAGCGAAAAACTGTTTTTT. It encodes CASSEQGQGSEKLFF. Combining the CDR3 with reference TRBV2 and TRBJ1-4 gives the whole variable domain EPEVTQTPSHQVTQMGQEVILRCVPISNHLYFYWYRQILGQKVEFLVSFYNNEISEKSEIFDDQFSVERPDGSNFTLKIRSTKLEDSAMYFCASSEQGQGSEKLFFGSGTQLSVL.

This chain uses TRBV2 with TRBJ2-2; a weak D match, TRBD1 (6 bases). V was cut by 8 bases and J by 1 base, with 14 bases left in between. The length of the CDR3 is 15 residues. In germline, CDR1 is SNHLY, CDR2 FYNNEI. CDR3 nucleotide sequence: TGTGCCAGCGAACCCCAGGGGATGAACACCGGGGAGCTGTTTTTT. Residues: CASEPQGMNTGELFF.

V is TRBV3-1 (or the pseudogene TRBV3-2) and J is TRBJ2-1, with D maybe TRBD2 (5 bases). The V and J ends lost 0 bases and 2 bases respectively, with 17 bases between them. The germline V gene encodes CDR1 LGHDT and CDR2 YNNKEL (reference sequence). The CDR3 runs 18 residues. CDR3 DNA sequence: TGTGCCAGCAGCCAAGAATACCGTACGGGGTCGACCTACAATGAGCAGTTCTTC. Encoded protein: CASSQEYRTGSTYNEQFF.

V usage is TRBV20-1 and J usage is TRBJ2-7; 7 nucleotides match TRBD1. The trim removed 5 bases at V and 5 bases at J, leaving 15 bases unmatched. Germline V CDR1 and CDR2: DFQATT, SNEGSKA (reference sequence). CDR3 length equals 15 residues. The CDR3 reads CSARDPGTAHHEQYF. CDR3 nucleotide sequence: TGCAGTGCTCGTGACCCCGGGACAGCGCACCACGAGCAGTACTTC.

The chain uses TRBV5-4 and TRBJ2-5; 14 bases align to TRBD2. The CDR3 runs 16 residues. V shed 4 bases, J shed 2 bases, and the junction held 4 bases outside the gene matches. The germline CDR1 and CDR2 sequences are SGHNT and YYREEE (reference sequence). DNA for the CDR3: TGTGCCAGCAGCCGACTAGCGGGGGGGCCTCAAGAGACCCAGTACTTC. Residues: CASSRLAGGPQETQYF.

The chain uses TRBV30 and TRBJ2-3; TRBD1 might be the D (5 bases). The CDR3 extends over 13 amino acids. The V and J ends lost 3 bases and 0 bases respectively, with 7 bases between them. Germline lookup yields CDR1 GTSNPN and CDR2 SVGIG (reference sequence). The CDR3 reads CAWSPGSTDTQYF. Written as DNA, the CDR3 is TGTGCCTGGAGCCCAGGGAGCACAGATACGCAGTATTTT. Filled out from reference TRBV30 and TRBJ2-3, the complete variable domain reads SQTIHQWPATLVQPVGSPLSLECTVEGTSNPNLYWYRQAAGRGLQLLFYSVGIGQISSEVPQNLSASRPQDRQFILSSKKLLLSDSGFYLCAWSPGSTDTQYFGPGTRLTVL.

This clone was seen a single time. This sample also contains other DNA sequences that code for the same CDR3. The gene calls are TRBV19 and TRBJ1-6; no clear D. Germline CDR1 reads LNHDA; CDR2 reads SQIVND (reference sequence). V was cut by 3 bases and J by 7 bases, with 4 bases left in between. CDR3 size: 12 residues. As DNA, the CDR3 is TGTGCCAGTAGTATCTCCAATTCACCCCTCCACTTT. Translated, it gives CASSISNSPLHF. Using reference TRBV19 and TRBJ1-6 for the parts outside the CDR3, the full variable domain is DGGITQSPKYLFRKEGQNVTLSCEQNLNHDAMYWYRQDPGQGLRLIYYSQIVNDFQKGDIAEGYSVSREKKESFPLTVTSAQKNPTAFYLCASSISNSPLHFGNGTRLTVT.

This chain uses TRBV12-5 with TRBJ2-1; 8 nucleotides agree with TRBD1. Germline CDR1 LGHNT, CDR2 FRNRAP. V gave up 7 bases and J gave up 4 bases; unmatched junction bases: 6. CDR3 length: 14 amino acids. Here the CDR3 reads CASAQGAGYNEQFF. As DNA, the CDR3 is TGTGCTAGTGCCCAGGGGGCTGGATACAATGAGCAGTTCTTC.

This chain links TRBV18 with TRBJ1-3; TRBD1 is a possible D gene (5 bases). This CDR3 contains 16 residues. Germline CDR1 KGHSH, CDR2 LQKENI. The V end was cut by 0 bases, the J end by 0 bases, with 9 bases between. As DNA, the CDR3 is TGTGCCAGCTCACCACCAGGGGTGCTCTCTGGAAACACCATATATTTT. Encoded protein: CASSPPGVLSGNTIYF.

This sequence joins TRBV27 and TRBJ2-1, with a possible D match to TRBD2 (5 bases). The V gene lost 6 bases and the J gene lost 3 bases, with 15 bases spanning the gap. Germline values: CDR1 MNHEY, CDR2 SMNVEV (reference sequence). The CDR3 covers 15 residues. The CDR3 reads CASSQSGYGYNEQFF. The CDR3 DNA follows: TGTGCCAGCAGCCAGTCGGGGTACGGCTACAATGAGCAGTTCTTC.

The J gene is TRBJ1-6, the V gene TRBV20-1; the D is unclear. V gave up 3 bases and J gave up 13 bases, with 10 bases separating them. There are 11 residues in the CDR3. The germline V gene has CDR1 DFQATT and CDR2 SNEGSKA (reference sequence). CDR3 coding DNA: TGCAGTGCTAGCCAGGTTGCTCCCCTCCACTTT. Encoded protein: CSASQVAPLHF.

This chain's CDR3 is CASSADRSGSYTF. The CDR3 DNA sequence: TGCGCCAGCAGTGCTGACAGGTCTGGGAGCTACACCTTC. The chain is built from TRBV10-1 and TRBJ1-2, with D maybe TRBD1 (6 bases). The CDR3 covers 13 residues. The V gene's germline CDR1 is WNHNN and CDR2 SYGVQD (reference sequence). Trimming took off 4 bases at V and 9 bases at J, with 15 bases between the two ends.

This chain uses TRBV19 with TRBJ1-4; 8 bases agree with TRBD1. CDR1 LNHDA and CDR2 SQIVND come from the germline V gene (reference sequence). Trimming took 4 bases from V and 0 from J; bases not matched to a gene: 7. This CDR3 has 17 amino acids. For the CDR3, the DNA is TGTGCCAGTAGTACAGACAGGGGCTTGGCAACTAATGAAAAACTGTTTTTT. Its translation: CASSTDRGLATNEKLFF.

V gene TRBV28 combines with J gene TRBJ1-2; TRBD1 might be the D (6 bases). The CDR3 length is 14 residues. Trimming left V 5 bases short and J 8 bases short, with 18 bases between. Germline values: CDR1 MDHEN, CDR2 SYDVKM. The CDR3 DNA follows: TGTGCCAGCAGTCCTACAACCCCAGGGGACGGCTACACCTTC. This translates into CASSPTTPGDGYTF.

The J gene is TRBJ2-2, the V gene TRBV5-1; 7 bases align to TRBD1. V lost 2 bases, J lost 0 bases, and 1 base stayed unmatched. CDR3 size: 15 residues. Per germline, CDR1 SGHRS and CDR2 YFSETQ. The chain's CDR3 is CASSFGTANTGELFF. CDR3 DNA sequence: TGCGCCAGCAGCTTCGGGACAGCGAACACCGGGGAGCTGTTTTTT. The complete variable domain, with remaining parts taken from reference TRBV5-1 and TRBJ2-2, reads KAGVTQTPRYLIKTRGQQVTLSCSPISGHRSVSWYQQTPGQGLQFLFEYFSETQRNKGNFPGRFSGRQFSNSRSEMNVSTLELGDSALYLCASSFGTANTGELFFGEGSRLTVL.